This T cell receptor beta chain came from a study of cytotoxic CD8 clonotypes in ibrutinib-treated CLL. At the level of the study: Responses: roughly 25 partial, 2 complete; after median around 64 months, approximately 15 stayed remitted, around twelve progressed. An average of around 250,000 productive templates and some 100,000 productive rearrangements was obtained per sample.

Notes on the study in general: Among the clonotypes, public ones were uncommon and contracted or held stable on treatment. Clonality was higher at ibrutinib response and returned toward baseline at progression.

Regarding this clone: What it binds is unknown.

Germline-derived CDR1 and CDR2 are SGHRS and YFSETQ. CDR3 size: 16 residues. V shed 5 bases and J 4 bases; nucleotides not matched to a gene: 11. TCRdb's table, derived via immunoSEQ multiplex PCR, lists solely in-frame clones and lacks some. The sample contains roughly 70,000 clones, 90% of which appear only once. The sequence was collected from a human donor with chronic lymphocytic leukemia. This chain joins TRBV5-1 and TRBJ2-7; 11 bases fit TRBD1. This sample comprised PBMCs, obtained after 12 months of ibrutinib treatment. CDR3 nucleotides: TGCGCCAGCAGTTCTAGGGGGACAGGGGGTTCTTACGAGCAGTACTTC. This gives the protein CASSSRGTGGSYEQYF.